The 3 T cell receptor beta chains listed next were all sequenced from one sample in a study of T cells of healthy individuals. TCRdb ran MiXCR on the 5' RACE reads and lists one entry per CDR3 protein. The sample lists around 40,000 distinct CDR3 sequences; around 4.5% were seen once. Every receptor here comes from a human donor in good health.

This clonotype was observed many times. This sequence joins TRBV12-3 or TRBV12-4 and TRBJ1-2; no clear D gene. V was shortened by 1 base and J by 6 bases, with 12 bases between the two germline ends. This CDR3 spans 14 amino acids. The CDR3 sequence: CASSLDRAGHGYTF. The CDR3 DNA reads as TGTGCCAGCAGTTTAGATAGGGCAGGCCATGGCTACACCTTC.

This clonotype occurred many times. Here the CDR3 reads CASSFSGTDTQYF. As DNA, the CDR3 is TGTGCCAGCAGCTTCAGCGGCACAGATACGCAGTATTTT. The V gene is TRBV7-2, the J gene TRBJ2-3; no clear D gene. Trimming removed 3 bases from V and 1 base from J, with 5 bases in between. The length of the CDR3 is 13 residues. Per the germline V gene, CDR1 is SGHTA and CDR2 is FQGNSA.

The chain uses TRBV20-1 and TRBJ2-7; TRBD2 aligns across 7 bases. Trimming took 3 bases from V and 1 from J; bases not matched to a gene: 3. The CDR3 covers 13 residues. The germline V gene has CDR1 DFQATT and CDR2 SNEGSKA (reference sequence). This CDR3 reads CSARTSRSYEQYF. The DNA of the CDR3 is TGCAGTGCTAGGACTAGCCGATCCTACGAGCAGTACTTC.